The rows below give T cell receptor beta chains drawn from one sample of a study of CXCR3-negative and CXCR3-positive naive CD8 T cells. Following a re-call of the 5' RACE reads, TCRdb has one entry per CDR3 protein and lacks DNA. The repertoire table contains some 120,000 distinct CDR3 sequences. The sequenced sample was naive CXCR3+ CD8+ T cells from blood. The receptors shown here come from a human donor in good health. Some clones in this sample may be carry-over from other donors' samples. Each CDR3 is given with its conserved first and last residue.

V	J	CDR3
TRBV29-1	TRBJ2-3	CSVEEQGPDTQYF
TRBV11-3	TRBJ2-7	CASSFTEPYEQYF
TRBV5-6	TRBJ2-1	CASSPDRGFYNEQFF
TRBV24-1	TRBJ2-1	CATSDFGQGVNEQFF
TRBV7-9	TRBJ2-5	CASSHSSFQETQYF
TRBV11-2	TRBJ1-2	CASSPPGGGSGYTF
TRBV11-1	TRBJ2-1	CASSFFRADEQFF
TRBV24-1	TRBJ2-1	CATSGGKEQFF
TRBV27	TRBJ2-4	CASSFGGTQNIQYF
TRBV7-3	TRBJ2-7	CASSPHSSRGTTYEQYF
TRBV29-1	TRBJ2-2	CSVFSGGLNTGELFF
TRBV5-6	TRBJ2-7	CASSLAFGGAGDYEQYF
TRBV4-3	TRBJ2-1	CASSRGLAGGHEQFF
TRBV5-1	TRBJ2-5	CASSLVSPGQETQYF
TRBV6-1	TRBJ1-2	CASKISGMGYGYTF
TRBV27	TRBJ2-1	CASSLTRRDEQFF
TRBV7-8	TRBJ1-2	CASSDIPPGAGYGYTF
TRBV7-6	TRBJ2-3	CASSLFGGGTDTQYF
TRBV7-9	TRBJ2-2	CASSPSTVTGELFF
TRBV11-2	TRBJ2-3	CASGRSGGLPTDTQYF
TRBV5-7	TRBJ2-7	CASSFNSGAHGEQYF
TRBV7-9	TRBJ2-1	CASSFVTSSYNEQFF
TRBV7-3	TRBJ2-1	CASSLGLAGYGDEQFF
TRBV12-3/TRBV12-4	TRBJ2-3	CASSFRTTTTDTQYF
TRBV15	TRBJ2-1	CATSRSDRGLYNEQFF
TRBV29-1	TRBJ1-1	CSVDEPREAFF
TRBV6-5	TRBJ2-1	CASSYSPGTGDGVSYNEQFF
TRBV27	TRBJ2-7	CDSSFLAGVYRYEQYF
TRBV3-1	TRBJ2-7	CASSQGPDRGSYERYF
TRBV18	TRBJ2-2	CASSASANTGELFF
TRBV7-9	TRBJ2-1	CASSLTLAGVRSSYNEQFF
TRBV12-5	TRBJ1-2	CASRKRGDGYTF
TRBV4-3	TRBJ2-1	CASSQVAGNEQFF
TRBV27	TRBJ2-3	CASSLSAALTDTQYF
TRBV11-2	TRBJ2-5	CASSPPTSGRILETQYF
TRBV29-1	TRBJ2-1	CSVEGTTLNNEQFF
TRBV28	TRBJ2-5	CASSLSGTSGPHF
TRBV11-2	TRBJ2-3	CASRPTMGDADNTDTQYF
TRBV29-1	TRBJ2-7	CSVEVSVSYEQYF
TRBV29-1	TRBJ2-3	CSVEGTSGNTQYF
TRBV13	TRBJ1-1	CASLSRGRNTEAFF
TRBV15	TRBJ2-5	CATSRGPLAGETQETQYF
TRBV7-3	TRBJ2-5	CASSSNPGQAPGTQYF
TRBV7-9	TRBJ2-5	CASSLSGFVAGGQETQYF
TRBV7-7	TRBJ1-1	CASSPLPPPEGDSGAMNTEAFF
TRBV7-8	TRBJ1-5	CASSPWGSNQPQHF
TRBV9	TRBJ2-7	CASSVESGFNSYEQYF
TRBV14	TRBJ2-7	CASSSPPGPEQYF
TRBV7-6	TRBJ1-1	CASRRGGYGTEAFF
TRBV7-8	TRBJ2-3	CASSLVNGDTQYF
TRBV5-1	TRBJ2-7	CASSPDSGNSYEQYF
TRBV20-1	TRBJ2-5	CSARWSQETQYF
TRBV5-5	TRBJ1-5	CASSFYGHGGSNQPQHF
TRBV7-3	TRBJ2-3	CASSYPGASGRTTDTQYF
TRBV7-9	TRBJ2-7	CASSPGTVGSYEQYF
TRBV30	TRBJ2-7	CAWSVAGDYEQYF
TRBV7-9	TRBJ2-7	CASSFRDRGNEQYF
TRBV29-1	TRBJ2-2	CSVVVQGRTGELFF
TRBV18	TRBJ2-1	CASSQSSGDSNNEQFF
TRBV20-1	TRBJ2-6	CSAPRRAGANVLTF